Below, 6 T cell receptor beta chains from the same sample are listed, as sequenced in a study of response to subunit inactivated influenza vaccine. TCRdb reanalysed the RT-PCR reads using MiXCR and keeps one entry per CDR3 protein. The table has about 190,000 distinct CDR3 sequences, approximately 15% seen once. Sequenced material: CD8+ T cells sorted from PBMCs, taken less than 6 days after vaccination. The source is a man aged 45 to 65 who received an inactivated influenza vaccine.

The V gene is TRBV11-2, the J gene TRBJ2-5; TRBD1 aligns across 8 bases. The trim removed 9 bases at V and 0 bases at J, leaving 9 bases unmatched. There are 15 residues in the CDR3. Germline CDR1 is SGHAT and CDR2 is FQNNGV. The CDR3, as DNA: TGTGCCAGGACCAAACAGGACAGGGACCAAGAGACCCAGTACTTC. It is translated as CARTKQDRDQETQYF. Drawing the rest from reference TRBV11-2 and TRBJ2-5, the complete variable domain is EAGVAQSPRYKIIEKRQSVAFWCNPISGHATLYWYQQILGQGPKLLIQFQNNGVVDDSQLPKDRFSAERLKGVDSTLKIQPAKLEDSAVYLCARTKQDRDQETQYFGPGTRLLVL.

This clonotype came up a few times. This chain uses TRBV6-2 or TRBV6-3 with TRBJ2-1, with 9 bases that match TRBD1. The CDR3 covers 14 residues. Germline V gene sequence: CDR1 MNHEY, CDR2 SVGEGT. J was trimmed by 4 bases and V by 4 bases; bases with no gene match: 2. The DNA for the CDR3 is TGTGCCAGCAGTTTTGACAGGGGGTACAATGAGCAGTTCTTC. Its protein product is CASSFDRGYNEQFF.

This clonotype was counted a few times. This rearrangement joins TRBV3-1 to TRBJ2-7, with D unclear. Germline CDR1 reads LGHDT; CDR2 reads YNNKEL (reference sequence). The length of the CDR3 is 14 residues. The V end was cut by 0 bases, the J end by 0 bases, with 6 bases between. The CDR3 loop is CASSQDSDSYEQYF. The CDR3 DNA reads TGTGCCAGCAGCCAAGACAGCGACTCCTACGAGCAGTACTTC.

This chain links TRBV4-1 with TRBJ2-5, with TRBD1 identical over 7 bases. The V gene end was trimmed by 5 bases and the J gene end by 4 bases; junction bases not matched to a gene: 7. CDR3 length: 14 residues. The germline gives CDR1 MGHRA, CDR2 YSYEKL. The CDR3 DNA sequence: TGCGCCAGCAGCTCCCAGGCAGGGGGAGAGACCCAGTACTTC. Its translation: CASSSQAGGETQYF.

The V call is TRBV12-3 or TRBV12-4, the J call TRBJ2-7, with 7 bases identical to TRBD1. The CDR3 is 13 residues long. J lost 5 bases, V lost 6 bases, and 7 bases had no gene match. CDR3: CASRATGRNEQYF. The CDR3 bases are TGTGCCAGCAGAGCGACAGGGAGAAACGAGCAGTACTTC.

This chain joins TRBV25-1 and TRBJ2-5; 10 bases match TRBD1. In germline, CDR1 is MGHDK, CDR2 SYGVNS. V dropped 6 bases and J dropped 5; count of bases not matched to a gene: 9. There are 15 residues in the CDR3. The CDR3 nucleotides are TGTGCCAGCAGACCGTGGACAGGGGGAGGGGAGACCCAGTACTTC. Its protein is CASRPWTGGGETQYF.